The rows below give T cell receptor beta chains drawn from one sample of a study of CD8+ T cells in alopecia areata. TCRdb's table, derived via immunoSEQ multiplex PCR, lists solely in-frame clones and lacks some. Altogether approximately 220,000 clones are present, around two fifths being singletons, with the ten largest covering under 0.55%. The sample was CD4+ T cells sorted from blood, taken between weeks 30 and 35, from a patient treated with tofacitinib. These receptors were taken from a human donor with alopecia areata. The CDR3 runs from the conserved cysteine through the conserved F or W. Each record gives: V gene, D gene, J gene, CDR3 protein. A D gene is named only where the DNA matches it firmly.

v_gene: TRBV5-1
d_gene: NA
j_gene: TRBJ2-5
CDR3aa: CASSLKARRETQYF

v_gene: TRBV5-1
d_gene: TRBD1
j_gene: TRBJ2-3
CDR3aa: CASSGTGLPSDTQYF

v_gene: TRBV7-9
d_gene: NA
j_gene: TRBJ2-1
CDR3aa: CASSLVHNEQFF

v_gene: TRBV7-8
d_gene: TRBD2
j_gene: TRBJ2-3
CDR3aa: CASSERLAGDFTDTQYF

v_gene: TRBV2
d_gene: TRBD1
j_gene: TRBJ1-2
CDR3aa: CASSVGQVLGYTF

v_gene: TRBV29-1
d_gene: TRBD1
j_gene: TRBJ2-1
CDR3aa: CSVAGQKEQFF

v_gene: TRBV19
d_gene: NA
j_gene: TRBJ2-1
CDR3aa: CASNKQGSSYNEQFF

v_gene: TRBV6-5
d_gene: NA
j_gene: TRBJ1-1
CDR3aa: CASSSVNTEAFF

v_gene: TRBV29-1
d_gene: NA
j_gene: TRBJ2-3
CDR3aa: CSVPALDTQYF

v_gene: TRBV5-8
d_gene: NA
j_gene: TRBJ2-1
CDR3aa: CASSFNYGSYNEQFF

v_gene: TRBV5-1
d_gene: NA
j_gene: TRBJ1-2
CDR3aa: CASSFGQTTNYGYTF

v_gene: TRBV7-9
d_gene: TRBD1
j_gene: TRBJ1-1
CDR3aa: CASKSDRLNTEAFF

v_gene: TRBV7-2
d_gene: NA
j_gene: TRBJ2-7
CDR3aa: CASSLEGSSGEQYF

v_gene: TRBV6-1
d_gene: NA
j_gene: TRBJ1-2
CDR3aa: CASRSHNYGYTF

v_gene: TRBV7-2
d_gene: TRBD1
j_gene: TRBJ2-4
CDR3aa: CASSSPPGQGANIQYF

v_gene: TRBV5-1
d_gene: TRBD1
j_gene: TRBJ1-1
CDR3aa: CASSWQGDGRTEAFF

v_gene: TRBV6-1
d_gene: TRBD2
j_gene: TRBJ2-1
CDR3aa: CASSQLAGGPHEQFF

v_gene: TRBV30
d_gene: TRBD1
j_gene: TRBJ2-1
CDR3aa: CAWKKTGTANNEQFF

v_gene: TRBV6-5
d_gene: TRBD2
j_gene: TRBJ2-1
CDR3aa: CASSSLSSGRGNEQFF

v_gene: TRBV27
d_gene: NA
j_gene: TRBJ2-1
CDR3aa: CASRTRAVPYNEQFF

v_gene: TRBV6-5
d_gene: NA
j_gene: TRBJ2-3
CDR3aa: CASRTLGPPTDTQYF

v_gene: TRBV5-1
d_gene: NA
j_gene: TRBJ2-5
CDR3aa: CASSLDSVTQYF

v_gene: TRBV29-1
d_gene: NA
j_gene: TRBJ1-1
CDR3aa: CSVARNTEAFF

v_gene: TRBV6-1
d_gene: NA
j_gene: TRBJ1-6
CDR3aa: CASSDLSNSPLHF

v_gene: TRBV30
d_gene: NA
j_gene: TRBJ2-1
CDR3aa: CAWSTGALSREQFF

v_gene: TRBV5-1
d_gene: TRBD2
j_gene: TRBJ2-3
CDR3aa: CASSSRLAGGPDTQYF

v_gene: TRBV2
d_gene: NA
j_gene: TRBJ2-7
CDR3aa: CASDTFSYEQYF

v_gene: TRBV9
d_gene: NA
j_gene: TRBJ2-1
CDR3aa: CASSVEGGPLNEQFF

v_gene: TRBV29-1
d_gene: NA
j_gene: TRBJ2-7
CDR3aa: CSVTRGSSYEQYF

v_gene: TRBV5-5
d_gene: TRBD1
j_gene: TRBJ1-1
CDR3aa: CASSWSGQGNTEAFF

v_gene: TRBV30
d_gene: NA
j_gene: TRBJ2-7
CDR3aa: CARSASGAREQYF